This T cell receptor beta chain was captured by sequencing in a study of T-cell reconstitution after alpha-beta-depleted transplantation in children. Unique molecular identifiers featured in how the TCRbeta library was prepared. From the PCR reads, TCRdb called clonotypes with MiXCR, one entry per CDR3 protein. The repertoire includes approximately 240,000 distinct CDR3 sequences, around 9.6% of them detected once, and roughly 6.2% sits in the top ten. The V segment lost 8 bases and the J segment 5 bases; nucleotides outside the gene matches: 5. CDR3 size: 13 residues. The germline gives CDR1 SNHLY, CDR2 FYNNEI.

The sample was PBMCs from the stem cell graft donor, taken from the stem cell graft. The chain is built from TRBV2 and TRBJ2-3, with 9 bases fitting TRBD2. The source is a human donor who donated a stem cell graft to a child with acute lymphoblastic leukemia. DNA of the CDR3: TGTGCCAGCGATCTAGCGGGGAAAGATACGCAGTATTTT. Amino acid sequence: CASDLAGKDTQYF.